This record covers a single T cell receptor beta chain. Its specificity is not known. The PCR had 60 Vbeta and 13 Jbeta primers. TCRdb keeps only in-frame clones here, not all; method: immunoSEQ multiplex PCR. The sample includes some 93,000 clones, about 81% of them seen just once. This specimen comes from a study of cytomegalovirus exposure and HLA in healthy donors. Study details: In a previous analysis, approximately 110 million unique TCR beta sequences were found from 170 million or so T cells. Study-wide findings and caveats: The productive fraction for most TCR beta V segments was about 87% or about 30% in an earlier analysis. Evidence from a later analysis indicated that most CMV-associated TCR beta chains looked HLA-restricted. In a later analysis, specific HLA alleles were associated with around 17,000 TCR beta sequences at a 0.05 false discovery rate.

Trimming removed 6 bases from V and 9 bases from J, with 15 bases in between. The germline V gene has CDR1 SEHNR and CDR2 FQNEAQ (reference sequence). This CDR3 contains 13 residues. This TCR derives from a woman aged 40 to 55 in good health and CMV-seronegative. The chain recombines TRBV7-9 with TRBJ2-1; TRBD2 might be the D (5 bases). What was sequenced was PBMCs. In DNA form, the CDR3 reads TGTGCCAGCAGTCCAGGAGTAGGGAGTGAGCAGTTCTTC. Protein product: CASSPGVGSEQFF.